These 21 T cell receptor beta chains were sequenced from one sample in a study of T cell responses to AZD1222 COVID-19 vaccine. Assay used: immunoSEQ multiplex PCR; TCRdb lists only in-frame clones, some missing. The data contain some 130,000 clones, about 93% of them seen just once; the ten biggest clones take up approximately 6.5%. This specimen was peripheral blood, taken 28 days after the second AZD1222 dose. The receptor source for this set is an adult who received the AZD1222 COVID-19 vaccine.

The chain combines TRBV18 with TRBJ1-3; 9 bases line up with TRBD1. The CDR3 runs 15 residues. J gave up 9 bases and V 6 bases, and 12 bases lay outside the gene matches. In germline, CDR1 is KGHSH, CDR2 LQKENI. The CDR3 DNA is TGTGCCAGCTCGCCGAGACAGGGGGACTTCACCACCATATATTTT. The encoded protein is CASSPRQGDFTTIYF.

The V call is TRBV2, the J call TRBJ1-5; D unresolved. The germline V gene has CDR1 SNHLY and CDR2 FYNNEI. The CDR3 has 15 amino acids. V was trimmed by 6 bases and J by 2 bases, leaving 14 bases between them. The CDR3 bases are TGTGCCAGCAGAAGTGGCGCGAGCGGCAATCAGCCCCAGCATTTT. Protein product: CASRSGASGNQPQHF.

This clone was seen once. A read error may account for a junction end that differs from germline. This chain links TRBV2 with TRBJ1-5; no clear D. The CDR3 consists of 12 residues. Germline values: CDR1 SNHLY, CDR2 FYNNEI. The CDR3 loop reads CASSESKQPQHF. The CDR3 DNA is TGTGCCAGCAGTGAAAGCAAGCAGCCCCAGCATTTT.

The chain recombines TRBV28 with TRBJ2-5; 12 positions agree with TRBD2. The CDR3 has 18 amino acids. Unmatched junction bases numbered 8, after V lost 2 bases and J lost 1 base. From germline, CDR1 is MDHEN and CDR2 SYDVKM. For the CDR3, the DNA is TGTGCCAGCAGTTTACGGACTAGCGGGGACCTCCCCCAAGAGACCCAGTACTTC. This translates into CASSLRTSGDLPQETQYF.

The chain combines TRBV30 with TRBJ2-2; D not resolved. This CDR3 comprises 12 residues. CDR1 is GTSNPN and CDR2 is SVGIG in the germline V gene (reference sequence). Deletions cut 7 bases from V and 0 bases from J, with 6 bases between. The CDR3 DNA reads as TGTGCCTTGGGCCCGAACACCGGGGAGCTGTTTTTT. Protein sequence: CALGPNTGELFF.

The chain uses TRBV29-1 and TRBJ2-3, with D hard to call. The CDR3 has 13 amino acids. The ends were cut back, 6 bases at V and 4 bases at J, with 14 bases in the middle. Germline V gives CDR1 SQVTM, CDR2 ANQGSEA. DNA of the CDR3: TGCAGCGTACGGACGCCAAACGCAGATACGCAGTATTTT. It encodes CSVRTPNADTQYF.

V usage is TRBV5-6 and J usage is TRBJ2-6; D is uncertain. This CDR3 has 14 amino acids. Trimming stripped 0 bases from V and 12 bases from J, with 13 bases between. The germline V gene has CDR1 SGHDT and CDR2 YYEEEE. The CDR3 reads CASSLAGSHSVLTF. CDR3 sequence (DNA): TGTGCCAGCAGCTTGGCCGGTTCCCACTCCGTCCTGACTTTC.

The chain uses TRBV29-1 and TRBJ2-6, with D unresolved. Trimming cost V 6 bases and J 0 bases, with 6 bases left between them. Germline lookup yields CDR1 SQVTM and CDR2 ANQGSEA. The CDR3 spans 13 residues. In DNA form, the CDR3 reads TGCAGCGTGGATTCCTCTGGGGCCAACGTCCTGACTTTC. Its translation is CSVDSSGANVLTF.

The chain employs TRBV28 and TRBJ2-7; D may correspond to TRBD1 or TRBD2 (5 bases each). The CDR3 totals 18 residues. Germline V gives CDR1 MDHEN, CDR2 SYDVKM. V was cut by 1 base and J by 0 bases, with 19 bases left in between. The CDR3 loop reads CASSLSGATKGSSYEQYF. The CDR3 coding sequence is TGTGCCAGCAGTTTATCAGGCGCGACGAAGGGGAGCTCCTACGAGCAGTACTTC.

CDR3 nucleotide sequence: TGTGCCAGTTCTCCGGGACCGCGCTCTGGAAACACCATATATTTT. Translated, it gives CASSPGPRSGNTIYF. V gene TRBV19 combines with J gene TRBJ1-3, with a possible D match to TRBD1 (5 bases). The CDR3 totals 15 residues. V was trimmed by 8 bases and J by 0 bases, leaving 14 bases between them. The germline CDR1 and CDR2 sequences are LNHDA and SQIVND (reference sequence).

The CDR3 spells CASSQGLALGAKNIQYF. The CDR3 DNA follows: TGCGCCAGCAGCCAGGGACTAGCGCTCGGGGCCAAAAACATTCAGTACTTC. The rearrangement links TRBV4-1 to TRBJ2-4; TRBD2 agrees at 10 bases. In germline, CDR1 is MGHRA, CDR2 YSYEKL. V was pared by 3 bases and J by 1 base, with 6 bases of the junction left unmatched. This CDR3 has 17 amino acids.

The chain joins TRBV19 to TRBJ2-2; D possibly uses TRBD1 or TRBD2 (5 bases each). The length of the CDR3 is 16 residues. Germline V gene data show CDR1 as LNHDA and CDR2 as SQIVND (reference sequence). Trimming pared 2 bases from V and 6 bases from J, leaving 16 bases between. The CDR3 is CASSILGAGKAGELFF. The CDR3 nucleotides read TGTGCCAGTAGTATACTCGGGGCAGGGAAGGCCGGGGAGCTGTTTTTT.

The rearrangement uses TRBV7-2 and TRBJ2-1, with D tentatively TRBD1 or TRBD2 (6 bases each). V was clipped by 1 base and J by 4 bases, with 11 bases between them. CDR3 length equals 15 residues. Germline V gene sequence: CDR1 SGHTA, CDR2 FQGNSA. In DNA form, the CDR3 reads TGTGCCAGCAGCTTAGAGGGGGGCGGTTACAATGAGCAGTTCTTC. Translation gives CASSLEGGGYNEQFF.

The rearrangement joins TRBV5-4 to TRBJ1-5; 9 bases fit TRBD1. The ends lost 2 bases at V and 3 bases at J; junction bases unmatched: 3. CDR1 is SGHNT, CDR2 YYREEE, per germline (reference sequence). CDR3 size: 15 residues. The CDR3 sequence: CASSFGTGYNQPQHF. For the CDR3, the DNA is TGTGCCAGCAGCTTCGGGACAGGGTACAATCAGCCCCAGCATTTT.

The rearrangement links TRBV7-8 to TRBJ2-1; 7 positions match TRBD2. The CDR3 covers 14 residues. V gave up 5 bases and J gave up 4 bases; unmatched junction bases: 5. Germline V gives CDR1 SGHVS, CDR2 FQNEAQ. This CDR3 is CASSPSGDYNEQFF. The DNA for the CDR3 is TGTGCCAGCAGCCCGAGCGGGGATTACAATGAGCAGTTCTTC.

This clone has a single count. The chain recombines TRBV5-1 with TRBJ2-5, with 9 bases identical to TRBD2. The CDR3 has 14 residues. Unmatched junction bases numbered 5, after V lost 3 bases and J lost 5 bases. Germline CDR1 reads SGHRS; CDR2 reads YFSETQ. Written as DNA, the CDR3 is TGCGCCAGCAGCTCGGGACTAGCACTGGAGACCCAGTACTTC. It yields the protein CASSSGLALETQYF.

The rearrangement joins TRBV19 to TRBJ1-4; D remains ambiguous. Germline V lookup: CDR1 LNHDA, CDR2 SQIVND (reference sequence). V shed 3 bases and J shed 8 bases, with 13 bases lying between them. The CDR3 has 14 residues. CDR3 sequence reads: CASSMGWLREKLFF. The CDR3 coding sequence is TGTGCCAGTAGTATGGGCTGGTTACGGGAAAAACTGTTTTTT.

The chain carries TRBV19 and TRBJ1-6; no clear D. The V end lost 5 bases, the J end lost 5 bases, and 4 bases lay between the germline ends. The CDR3 has 12 residues. Germline V gives CDR1 LNHDA, CDR2 SQIVND (reference sequence). The CDR3 here is CASSQDNSPLHF. CDR3 bases: TGTGCCAGTAGTCAAGATAATTCACCCCTCCACTTT.

V is TRBV5-6 and J is TRBJ2-7; a weak D match, TRBD2 (7 bases). The CDR3 has 15 amino acids. V lost 4 bases and J lost 3, with 17 bases in between. Germline V gene data show CDR1 as SGHDT and CDR2 as YYEEEE. The CDR3 nucleotides are TGTGCCAGCAGCGACGAGGGGGGGCGATACTACGAGCAGTACTTC. Its protein product is CASSDEGGRYYEQYF.

This chain links TRBV6-5 with TRBJ1-2, with TRBD1 as a possible D gene (5 bases). V was clipped by 7 bases and J by 0 bases, with 9 bases between them. CDR1 is MNHEY, CDR2 SVGAGI, per germline. The CDR3 is 13 residues long. The CDR3 sequence is CASIAGTNYGYTF. CDR3 sequence (DNA): TGTGCCAGCATAGCAGGGACTAACTATGGCTACACCTTC.

V usage is TRBV5-5 and J usage is TRBJ1-5, with 8 bases that match TRBD1. The CDR3 runs 18 residues. With 0 bases clipped from V and 7 bases from J, the junction kept 15 bases outside the gene matches. Per germline, CDR1 SGHKS and CDR2 YYEKEE (reference sequence). The CDR3 coding sequence is TGTGCCAGCAGCTTGGTTCTTCTCCAGGGGGCAGGTGGGCAGCCCCAGCATTTT. It specifies CASSLVLLQGAGGQPQHF.